Listed below are T cell receptor beta chains from one sample, sequenced in a study of T cells after yellow fever vaccination. TCRdb re-derived calls from the 5' RACE reads in MiXCR, one entry per CDR3 protein. Among around 320,000 distinct CDR3 sequences listed, 3.5% to 4.5% were seen once. The sequencing used PBMCs, collected 15 days after the yellow fever booster vaccination. These receptors all come from a man between 18 and 35 years old who received the YFV17D yellow fever vaccine. The CDR3 runs from the conserved cysteine through the conserved F or W. The D gene is left open where the match is weak. Clone sizes are given selectively: once, few, many, or a class where the clone is expanded.

abundance	d_gene	v_gene	len	j_gene	CDR3aa	CDR3nt
many	-	TRBV7-8	20	TRBJ1-3	CASSRSWGNPGSNSGNTIYF	TGTGCCAGCAGCCGAAGCTGGGGGAATCCCGGGTCTAACTCTGGAAACACCATATATTTT
many	-	TRBV7-2	16	TRBJ1-1	CASSPDGIQGRTEAFF	TGTGCCAGCAGCCCCGACGGGATCCAGGGGAGGACTGAAGCTTTCTTT
many	-	TRBV11-2	14	TRBJ2-3	CASSPWGGTDTQYF	TGTGCCAGCAGCCCATGGGGAGGCACAGATACGCAGTATTTT
many	-	TRBV5-1	15	TRBJ1-1	CASSLGATGNTEAFF	TGCGCCAGCAGCTTGGGAGCGACAGGAAACACTGAAGCTTTCTTT
-	TRBD2	TRBV12-3/TRBV12-4	14	TRBJ2-1	CASSFAGGMNEQFF	TGTGCCAGCAGTTTCGCGGGGGGGATGAATGAGCAGTTCTTC
-	-	TRBV6-6	13	TRBJ1-2	CASSYDRNYGYTF	TGTGCCAGCAGTTACGACAGGAACTATGGCTACACCTTC
few	-	TRBV6-5	14	TRBJ1-3	CASRMGDGGNTIYF	TGTGCCAGCAGAATGGGGGACGGCGGAAACACCATATATTTT
many	-	TRBV20-1	10	TRBJ2-5	CSAWRETQYF	TGCAGTGCTTGGCGAGAGACCCAGTACTTC
few	-	TRBV27	14	TRBJ1-5	CASSLRRSHQPQHF	TGTGCCAGCAGTCTCCGCCGTAGTCATCAGCCCCAGCATTTT
-	-	TRBV29-1	13	TRBJ1-1	CSAWDDVNTEAFF	TGCAGCGCCTGGGACGACGTGAACACTGAAGCTTTCTTT
-	-	TRBV5-6	17	TRBJ2-3	CASSLPRYRASTDTQYF	TGTGCCAGCAGCTTACCGCGCTATCGGGCGTCCACAGATACGCAGTATTTT
many	TRBD2	TRBV12-3/TRBV12-4	14	TRBJ2-1	CASGLAGGRNEQFF	TGTGCCAGCGGACTAGCGGGGGGGAGAAATGAGCAGTTCTTC
-	-	TRBV4-2	15	TRBJ2-1	CASSPWGGGQDEQFF	TGTGCCAGCAGCCCCTGGGGGGGGGGCCAGGATGAGCAGTTCTTC
many	-	TRBV10-3	15	TRBJ2-1	CAISVDSLVVNEQFF	TGTGCCATCAGTGTCGACTCGCTCGTGGTCAATGAGCAGTTCTTC
many	TRBD2	TRBV5-1	15	TRBJ2-3	CATATSGGGTDTQYF	TGCGCCACCGCGACTAGCGGGGGGGGCACAGATACGCAGTATTTT
many	-	TRBV21-1	15	TRBJ1-6	CASSKVRGYGSPLHF	TGTGCCAGCAGCAAAGTTCGGGGGTACGGTTCACCCCTCCACTTT
few	TRBD1	TRBV19	15	TRBJ2-3	CASSKGAFFTDTQYF	TGTGCCAGTAGTAAGGGGGCCTTTTTCACAGATACGCAGTATTTT
many	-	TRBV7-9	17	TRBJ1-6	CASSQQGRHGFNSPLHF	TGTGCCAGCAGCCAACAAGGTCGACACGGATTTAATTCACCCCTCCACTTT
few	-	TRBV12-3/TRBV12-4	13	TRBJ1-2	CASRKVSGYGYTF	TGTGCCAGCCGGAAAGTCTCTGGATATGGCTACACCTTC
-	-	TRBV24-1	16	TRBJ1-5	CATSDARRGFNQPQHF	TGTGCCACCAGTGACGCCAGGCGGGGGTTCAATCAGCCCCAGCATTTT
few	-	TRBV18	13	TRBJ1-2	CASSPTVNYGYTF	TGTGCCAGCTCACCAACGGTTAACTATGGCTACACCTTC
many	-	TRBV7-9	15	TRBJ1-6	CASRRDGAYNSPLHF	TGTGCCAGCAGGCGGGACGGTGCCTATAATTCACCCCTCCACTTT
many	TRBD1	TRBV4-2	16	TRBJ1-5	CASSQYPGQGNQPQHF	TGTGCCAGCAGCCAGTATCCGGGACAGGGGAATCAGCCCCAGCATTTT
few	-	TRBV11-2	14	TRBJ1-4	CASRLMGLGEKLFF	TGTGCCAGCAGGTTGATGGGTTTAGGTGAAAAACTGTTTTTT
many	-	TRBV5-5	12	TRBJ2-5	CASSFVGQTQYF	TGTGCCAGCAGCTTTGTGGGCCAGACCCAGTACTTC
-	-	TRBV5-1	16	TRBJ2-5	CASSEGTLASGETQYF	TGCGCCAGCAGCGAAGGGACTCTAGCATCCGGAGAGACCCAGTACTTC
few	TRBD1	TRBV7-9	15	TRBJ1-1	CASSPTGQRNTEAFF	TGTGCCAGCAGCCCTACGGGACAGAGGAACACTGAAGCTTTCTTT
-	TRBD1	TRBV27	13	TRBJ2-3	CASRGQFTDTQYF	TGTGCCAGCAGGGGACAGTTCACAGATACGCAGTATTTT
few	TRBD1	TRBV2	14	TRBJ2-7	CASSPITGGHEQYF	TGTGCCAGCAGCCCCATCACAGGGGGCCACGAGCAGTACTTC
few	-	TRBV29-1	16	TRBJ1-2	CSVVGAVTRSDYGYTF	TGCAGCGTTGTGGGAGCAGTGACCAGATCTGACTATGGCTACACCTTC
-	-	TRBV5-1	14	TRBJ1-5	CASSPGEGNQPQHF	TGCGCCAGCAGCCCGGGAGAGGGCAATCAGCCCCAGCATTTT
many	-	TRBV15	15	TRBJ2-5	CATSGTGGGGETQYF	TGTGCCACCAGCGGAACAGGAGGTGGCGGGGAGACCCAGTACTTC
few	TRBD1	TRBV7-6	15	TRBJ2-1	CASSPPRDRGNEQFF	TGTGCCAGCAGCCCTCCCCGGGACAGGGGGAATGAGCAGTTCTTC
many	TRBD1	TRBV18	16	TRBJ1-4	CASSPARDRFNGKLFF	TGTGCCAGCTCGCCAGCCCGGGACAGGTTTAATGGAAAACTGTTTTTT
-	TRBD1	TRBV15	21	TRBJ2-3	CATSRDLWGQGRLLGTDTQYF	TGTGCCACCAGCAGAGATCTTTGGGGACAGGGACGTTTGCTTGGCACAGATACGCAGTATTTT
many	TRBD1	TRBV4-1	14	TRBJ2-3	CASSHSDTGDRQVF	TGCGCCAGCAGCCACTCAGACACCGGGGACAGGCAAGTTTTT
-	TRBD2	TRBV5-1	15	TRBJ2-3	CASRHGLAGEDTQYF	TGCGCCAGCAGACACGGACTAGCGGGGGAGGATACGCAGTATTTT
few	-	TRBV7-2	15	TRBJ2-5	CASSFSVGDQETQYF	TGTGCCAGCAGCTTCTCCGTCGGGGACCAAGAGACCCAGTACTTC
few	-	TRBV30	13	TRBJ2-5	CGSSGREQETQYF	TGTGGATCCTCGGGCAGGGAGCAAGAGACCCAGTACTTC
many	-	TRBV5-1	14	TRBJ2-5	CASSRGQLEETQYF	TGCGCCAGCAGCCGAGGACAGTTAGAAGAGACCCAGTACTTC
many	TRBD1	TRBV7-2	15	TRBJ1-4	CASSFVRQGGEKLFF	TGTGCCAGCAGCTTCGTGAGACAGGGTGGTGAAAAACTGTTTTTT
few	-	TRBV2	14	TRBJ1-6	CASSEGSRDSPLHF	TGTGCCAGCAGTGAGGGCTCCCGGGATTCACCCCTCCACTTT
-	-	TRBV20-1	13	TRBJ1-6	CSALRGAKTPLHF	TGCAGTGCGCTCCGGGGGGCCAAGACACCCCTCCACTTT
few	TRBD1	TRBV5-5	16	TRBJ1-5	CASSDRDRGEDQPQHF	TGTGCCAGCAGCGACCGGGACAGGGGAGAAGATCAGCCCCAGCATTTT
many	-	TRBV7-2	13	TRBJ2-7	CASSWAGNYEQYF	TGTGCCAGCAGCTGGGCAGGGAACTACGAGCAGTACTTC
many	TRBD2	TRBV6-2/TRBV6-3	17	TRBJ2-1	CASSYSLAASSYNEQFF	TGTGCCAGCAGTTACTCCCTAGCGGCTAGCTCCTACAATGAGCAGTTCTTC
few	TRBD2	TRBV7-3	14	TRBJ2-2	CASRDLAGVGELFF	TGTGCCAGCAGGGATCTAGCGGGGGTCGGGGAGCTGTTTTTT
-	-	TRBV5-4	11	TRBJ1-1	CASRGLSEAFF	TGTGCCAGCAGGGGGCTATCTGAAGCTTTCTTT
many	-	TRBV12-3/TRBV12-4	14	TRBJ2-3	CASSLFEGTDTQYF	TGTGCCAGCAGTTTGTTCGAGGGCACAGATACGCAGTATTTT
few	-	TRBV4-2	17	TRBJ2-1	CASSQGLGTRYYNEQFF	TGTGCCAGCAGCCAAGGGCTCGGGACTCGATACTACAATGAGCAGTTCTTC
many	-	TRBV7-9	14	TRBJ2-7	CASSFPGPPSEQYF	TGTGCCAGCAGCTTCCCGGGACCTCCTTCCGAGCAGTACTTC